Given below is one T cell receptor (beta chain) in context. The sample is drawn from a study of blood T cells in healthy people across ages. The CDR3 has 16 residues. V lost 4 bases to trimming and J lost 7 bases; unmatched junction nucleotides: 11. Germline CDR1 is SGHRS and CDR2 is YFSETQ. Then a second PCR, running about 7 to 11 cycles, was carried out with a sample-barcoded 5' primer and a J-beta primer mix. TCRdb reprocessed the 5' RACE reads with MiXCR, giving one entry per CDR3 protein. The table includes hundreds of thousands of distinct CDR3 sequences, roughly 60% detected once. This sequence originates from a man younger than 45 in good health. The genes are TRBV5-1 and TRBJ2-5; 12 nucleotides align to TRBD2. What was sequenced was blood. CDR3 in amino acids: CASSPTSGGTHGTQYF. CDR3 sequence (DNA): TGCGCCAGCAGCCCCACTAGCGGGGGGACCCATGGGACCCAGTACTTC.